Here is one T cell receptor beta chain with its context. The sample belongs to a study of cytomegalovirus exposure and HLA in healthy donors. This PCR relied on a set of 60 Vbeta primers and 13 Jbeta primers. This table comes from immunoSEQ multiplex PCR, and its TCRdb copy is limited to in-frame clones, with some not included. This repertoire includes 200,000 or so clones. With 9 bases removed from V and 7 bases from J, the gap between germline ends came to 15 bases. Germline values: CDR1 LNHDA, CDR2 SQIVND (reference sequence). The CDR3 sequence is 13 residues long. The chain couples TRBV19 to TRBJ1-4, with TRBD1 as a possible D gene (5 bases). Sequencing was carried out using PBMCs. The sequence came from a boy younger than 18 in good health and CMV-seronegative. The CDR3 loop reads CASQKGFGEKLFF. CDR3 DNA: TGTGCCAGCCAAAAGGGGTTTGGTGAAAAACTGTTTTTT.